Below, one T cell receptor beta chain is given with its context. Its specificity is unknown. Assay: immunoSEQ multiplex PCR; the TCRdb copy retains only in-frame clones and omits some. The sample comprises about 59,000 clones, roughly four fifths of which are singletons, and 3.8% rests with the top ten. Stated time point: week 47, end of study. Doses comprised 300 ug of mutant IDH1 20-mer peptide each, plus topical imiquimod. The source of the sample is a study of a mutant IDH1 vaccine in newly diagnosed glioma. Overall study context: Of the patients given treatment, around 62% were male and 37.5% were female, and a mean age of about 44 years was recorded. Most patients had radiochemotherapy with temozolomide before enrollment; others had one alone.

CDR1 and CDR2 (germline): LGHNA, YNFKEQ. V dropped 0 bases and J dropped 3 bases, with 15 bases sitting between them. The CDR3 has 17 residues. This chain uses TRBV4-2 with TRBJ2-1, with D perhaps being TRBD1 or TRBD2 (5 bases each). This clonotype was sampled from a man aged 25-40 years with glioma. The sample consisted of PBMCs, taken from a glioma patient whose treatment included an IDH1 peptide vaccine. The CDR3 loop reads CASSQDEWGPDYNEQFF. For the CDR3, the DNA is TGTGCCAGCAGCCAAGATGAGTGGGGACCGGACTACAATGAGCAGTTCTTC.